The entry below describes one T cell receptor (beta chain). Per the study methods: Researchers report that nucleated cell counts were estimated from reference gene primer amplification. This table comes from immunoSEQ multiplex PCR, and its TCRdb copy is limited to in-frame clones, with some not included. V and J calls and clone size are as listed in that table; D and trimming were resolved from the DNA. The table records about 180,000 clones, over 80% of them present only once. The sample comes from a study of blood T cell repertoires in COVID-19. Study at large: Donors in the United States, Italy and Spain gave samples during acute or convalescent COVID-19. Nucleic acid was either cDNA or gDNA, and it came from T cells, B-cell-depleted T cells, or PBMCs.

The germline CDR1 and CDR2 sequences are SGHTA and FQGNSA. J was trimmed by 2 bases and V by 6 bases; bases with no gene match: 3. The CDR3 runs to 14 residues. The specimen sequenced was peripheral blood. This sequence was found in a woman in her seventies with COVID-19, enrolled during active disease. V is TRBV7-2 and J is TRBJ1-4, with 7 bases that match TRBD1. As DNA, the CDR3 is TGTGCCAGCAGGAAGGGGGCGACTAATGAAAAACTGTTTTTT. It codes for CASRKGATNEKLFF. The full variable domain, its missing parts supplied by reference TRBV7-2 and TRBJ1-4, is GAGVSQSPSNKVTEKGKDVELRCDPISGHTALYWYRQSLGQGLEFLIYFQGNSAPDKSGLPSDRFSAERTGGSVSTLTIQRTQQEDSAVYLCASRKGATNEKLFFGSGTQLSVL.